This passage covers 14 T cell receptor beta chains from one sample sequenced in a study of T-cell reconstitution after alpha-beta-depleted transplantation in children. The library targeted TCRbeta and was prepared with unique molecular identifiers. Each CDR3 protein gets one entry after TCRdb re-called the PCR reads with MiXCR. The sample consists of over 85,000 distinct CDR3 sequences, under 13% of them appearing once. Sequencing used PBMCs from the stem cell graft donor, obtained from the stem cell graft. These receptors came from a human donor who donated a stem cell graft to a child with acute lymphoblastic leukemia.

The sample holds many counts of this clonotype. The junction and the germline gene differ at one end; a read error may be behind it. The genes are TRBV29-1 and TRBJ2-6, with unresolved D. The germline V gene encodes CDR1 SQVTM and CDR2 ANQGSEA. The CDR3 loop spans 15 amino acids. The CDR3 sequence: CSVESVPPPAKVLTF. The CDR3, as DNA: TGCAGCGTTGAATCGGTGCCACCTCCTGCCAAAGTCCTGACTTTC.

This clonotype has only a few counts. The gene calls are TRBV7-3 and TRBJ2-4; the match to TRBD1 covers 8 bases. The germline V gene has CDR1 SGHTA and CDR2 FQGTGA. CDR3 length: 18 residues. With 5 bases clipped from V and 5 bases from J, the junction kept 17 bases outside the gene matches. The CDR3 reads CASSAGPPGGYGQNIQYF. The CDR3 coding sequence is TGTGCCAGCAGCGCCGGCCCCCCAGGGGGCTATGGCCAAAACATTCAGTACTTC.

This clonotype has only a few counts. This chain links TRBV3-1 with TRBJ1-2, with D perhaps TRBD1 (5 bases). The V end lost 1 base, the J end lost 5 bases, and 14 bases lay between the germline ends. CDR1 and CDR2 from the germline V gene are LGHDT and YNNKEL (reference sequence). The CDR3 length is 15 residues. CDR3 in amino acids: CASSQGPRVGYGYTF. CDR3 in DNA: TGTGCCAGCAGCCAAGGGCCCAGGGTAGGGTATGGCTACACCTTC.

This clonotype was seen at least ten times. The chain has TRBV28 and TRBJ1-2; TRBD1 agrees at 9 bases. The CDR3 runs 15 residues. Germline V gene data show CDR1 as MDHEN and CDR2 as SYDVKM. V was clipped by 4 bases and J by 3 bases; unmatched bases: 6. This CDR3 reads CASSSGTGRDYGYTF. The CDR3 nucleotides read TGTGCCAGCAGTTCCGGGACAGGGAGGGACTATGGCTACACCTTC.

This clonotype has just a few counts. This may arise from a read error, as a much more abundant clone is one base away. The chain carries TRBV2 and TRBJ1-1, with TRBD1 matching 9 bases. V gave up 4 bases and J gave up 5 bases; unmatched junction bases: 8. The CDR3 is made up of 15 amino acids. In germline, CDR1 is SNHLY, CDR2 FYNNEI. The CDR3 sequence is CASSARTGGLTEAFF. DNA of the CDR3: TGTGCCAGCAGTGCTCGTACAGGGGGCTTAACTGAAGCTTTCTTT.

This clonotype occurred many times. V and J are TRBV20-1 and TRBJ2-1; 12 nucleotides match TRBD2. V gave up 5 bases and J gave up 9 bases; unmatched junction bases: 14. The CDR3 consists of 16 residues. CDR1 and CDR2 (germline): DFQATT, SNEGSKA (reference sequence). The CDR3 is CSARYPSGGAHGEQFF. The DNA of the CDR3 is TGCAGTGCTCGCTACCCTAGCGGGGGGGCCCACGGTGAGCAGTTCTTC.

This clonotype was observed at least ten times. The rearrangement uses TRBV28 and TRBJ2-6, with D maybe TRBD2 (5 bases). The CDR3 spans 15 residues. The germline CDR1 and CDR2 sequences are MDHEN and SYDVKM. Trimming took 4 bases from V and 0 from J, leaving 7 bases between them. CDR3 residues: CASSSGSSGANVLTF. DNA for the CDR3: TGTGCCAGCAGTTCGGGGAGCTCTGGGGCCAACGTCCTGACTTTC.

The table lists this clonotype with many counts. This rearrangement joins TRBV28 to TRBJ1-1; D gene unclear. Trimming removed 4 bases from V and 7 bases from J, with 7 bases in between. Germline CDR1 is MDHEN and CDR2 is SYDVKM. This CDR3 is built from 11 residues. The DNA for the CDR3 is TGTGCCAGCAGTTATTTCAATGAAGCTTTCTTT. Translating gives CASSYFNEAFF.

This clonotype came up many times. The chain employs TRBV27 and TRBJ2-7; D might be TRBD2 (6 bases). V was clipped by 2 bases and J by 0 bases, with 26 bases between them. CDR3 length equals 20 residues. From germline, CDR1 is MNHEY and CDR2 SMNVEV (reference sequence). This CDR3 reads CASSLRGWDSDTLFSYEQYF. CDR3 sequence (DNA): TGTGCCAGCAGTTTACGAGGTTGGGACTCCGACACTCTTTTCTCCTACGAGCAGTACTTC.

This clonotype has a count of ten or more. The rearrangement links TRBV7-2 to TRBJ2-5; D ambiguous. Germline CDR1 reads SGHTA; CDR2 reads FQGNSA. Deletions cut 3 bases from V and 2 bases from J, with 10 bases between. CDR3 length equals 14 residues. CDR3 sequence (DNA): TGTGCCAGCAGCTTGTCCCCTCGGCAAGAGACCCAGTACTTC. Its protein product is CASSLSPRQETQYF.

This clonotype was found many times. The V gene is TRBV12-3 or TRBV12-4, the J gene TRBJ1-1, with 7 bases fitting TRBD1. With V trimmed by 5 bases and J by 0 bases, 6 bases remained unmatched. The CDR3 consists of 15 residues. CDR3 in DNA: TGTGCCAGCAGTCCCCGGGACAGTATGAACACTGAAGCTTTCTTT. This translates into CASSPRDSMNTEAFF.

This clonotype was found many times. J is TRBJ2-5 and V is TRBV10-3, with TRBD2 matching 11 bases. Trimming cost V 3 bases and J 1 base; bases outside gene matches: 7. CDR1 is ENHRY and CDR2 is SYGVKD in the germline V gene. This CDR3 comprises 17 residues. CDR3 DNA: TGTGCCATCAGTGACCCGGGACTAGCGGACCTCCAAGAGACCCAGTACTTC. It specifies CAISDPGLADLQETQYF.

This clonotype showed up many times. The chain combines TRBV7-6 with TRBJ2-2; 16 positions agree with TRBD2. V shed 5 bases and J 4 bases; nucleotides not matched to a gene: 7. The CDR3 runs 18 residues. The V gene's germline CDR1 is SGHVS and CDR2 FNYEAQ. The CDR3 loop is CASSRGLAGGPSTGELFF. The CDR3 DNA reads TGTGCCAGCAGCAGGGGACTAGCGGGAGGGCCTTCCACCGGGGAGCTGTTTTTT. The complete variable domain, with remaining parts taken from reference TRBV7-6 and TRBJ2-2, reads GAGVSQSPRYKVTKRGQDVALRCDPISGHVSLYWYRQALGQGPEFLTYFNYEAQQDKSGLPNDRFSAERPEGSISTLTIQRTEQRDSAMYRCASSRGLAGGPSTGELFFGEGSRLTVL.

The chain recombines TRBV5-5 with TRBJ2-7, with D perhaps matching TRBD2 (5 bases). CDR1 is SGHKS and CDR2 is YYEKEE in the germline V gene (reference sequence). CDR3 size: 13 residues. The V end lost 4 bases, the J end lost 3 bases, and 11 bases lay between the germline ends. CDR3 protein: CASSPSPSYEQYF. CDR3 sequence (DNA): TGTGCCAGCAGCCCTAGCCCCAGCTACGAGCAGTACTTC.